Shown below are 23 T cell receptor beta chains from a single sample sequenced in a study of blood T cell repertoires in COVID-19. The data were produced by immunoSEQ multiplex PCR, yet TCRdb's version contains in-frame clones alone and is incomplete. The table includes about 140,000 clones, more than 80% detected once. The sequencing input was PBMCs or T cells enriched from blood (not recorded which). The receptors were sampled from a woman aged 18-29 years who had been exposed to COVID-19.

Here the CDR3 reads CASSVWGDRGVGAGELFF. CDR3 nucleotides: TGTGCCAGCAGCGTTTGGGGTGACAGGGGTGTTGGCGCCGGGGAGCTGTTTTTT. The J gene is TRBJ2-2, the V gene TRBV9; 8 bases are a match to TRBD1. V was pared by 2 bases and J by 6 bases, with 15 bases of the junction left unmatched. From germline, CDR1 is SGDLS and CDR2 YYNGEE. The CDR3 loop spans 18 amino acids. Full variable domain (rest looked up from reference TRBV9 and TRBJ2-2): DSGVTQTPKHLITATGQRVTLRCSPRSGDLSVYWYQQSLDQGLQFLIQYYNGEERAKGNILERFSAQQFPDLHSELNLSSLELGDSALYFCASSVWGDRGVGAGELFFGEGSRLTVL.

Here the CDR3 DNA reads TGTGCCAGTAGTCTGGATGGGGCTGAGTACAATGAGCAGTTCTTC. It encodes CASSLDGAEYNEQFF. The chain employs TRBV19 and TRBJ2-1; a weak D match, TRBD1 (5 bases). The CDR3 loop spans 15 amino acids. Germline V CDR1 and CDR2: LNHDA, SQIVND (reference sequence). V lost 5 bases to trimming and J lost 4 bases, with 15 bases between them. Based on the CDR3 plus reference TRBV19 and TRBJ2-1, the full variable domain is DGGITQSPKYLFRKEGQNVTLSCEQNLNHDAMYWYRQDPGQGLRLIYYSQIVNDFQKGDIAEGYSVSREKKESFPLTVTSAQKNPTAFYLCASSLDGAEYNEQFFGPGTRLTVL.

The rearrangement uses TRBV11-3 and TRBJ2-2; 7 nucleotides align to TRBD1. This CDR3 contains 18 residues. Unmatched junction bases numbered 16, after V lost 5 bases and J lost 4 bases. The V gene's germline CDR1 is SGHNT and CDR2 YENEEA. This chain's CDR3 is CASSEDGYGTASTGELFF. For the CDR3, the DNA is TGTGCCAGCAGCGAAGACGGTTACGGGACAGCGAGCACCGGGGAGCTGTTTTTT.

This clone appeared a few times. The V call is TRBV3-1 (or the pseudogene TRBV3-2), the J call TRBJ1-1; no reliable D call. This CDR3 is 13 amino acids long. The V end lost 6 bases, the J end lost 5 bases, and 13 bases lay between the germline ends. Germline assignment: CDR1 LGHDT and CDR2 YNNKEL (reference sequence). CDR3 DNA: TGTGCCAGCAGGCTTAACACGGGAACTGAAGCTTTCTTT. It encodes CASRLNTGTEAFF.

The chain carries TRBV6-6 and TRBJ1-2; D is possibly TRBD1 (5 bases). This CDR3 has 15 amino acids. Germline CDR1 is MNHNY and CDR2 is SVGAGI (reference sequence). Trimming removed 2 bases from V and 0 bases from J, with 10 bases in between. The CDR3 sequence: CASSYGASANYGYTF. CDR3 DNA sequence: TGTGCCAGCAGTTACGGGGCTTCGGCTAACTATGGCTACACCTTC.

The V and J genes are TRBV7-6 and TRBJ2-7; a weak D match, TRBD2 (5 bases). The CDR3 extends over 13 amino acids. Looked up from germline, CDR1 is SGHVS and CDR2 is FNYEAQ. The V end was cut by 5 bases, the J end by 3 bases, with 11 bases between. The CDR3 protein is CASSLSGYYEQYF. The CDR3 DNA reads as TGTGCCAGCAGCCTGTCGGGGTACTACGAGCAGTACTTC.

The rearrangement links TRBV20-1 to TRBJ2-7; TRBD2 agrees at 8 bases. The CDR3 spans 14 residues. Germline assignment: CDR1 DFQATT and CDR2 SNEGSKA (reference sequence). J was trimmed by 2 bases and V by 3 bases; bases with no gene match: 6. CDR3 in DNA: TGCAGTGCTAGTCTTAGCGGGGCCGCCTACGAGCAGTACTTC. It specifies CSASLSGAAYEQYF.

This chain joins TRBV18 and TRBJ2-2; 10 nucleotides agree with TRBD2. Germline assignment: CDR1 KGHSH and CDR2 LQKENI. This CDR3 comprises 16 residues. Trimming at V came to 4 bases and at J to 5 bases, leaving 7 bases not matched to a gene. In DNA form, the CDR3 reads TGTGCCAGCTCACTCGCTAGCGGGAGTGGAACCGGGGAGCTGTTTTTT. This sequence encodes CASSLASGSGTGELFF. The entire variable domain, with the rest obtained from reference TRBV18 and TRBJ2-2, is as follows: NAGVMQNPRHLVRRRGQEARLRCSPMKGHSHVYWYRQLPEEGLKFMVYLQKENIIDESGMPKERFSAEFPKEGPSILRIQQVVRGDSAAYFCASSLASGSGTGELFFGEGSRLTVL.

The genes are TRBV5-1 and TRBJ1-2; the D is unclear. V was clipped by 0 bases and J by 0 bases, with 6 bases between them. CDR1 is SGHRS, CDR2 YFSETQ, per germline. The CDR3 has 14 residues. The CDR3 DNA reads TGCGCCAGCAGCTTGGCAAACACTAACTATGGCTACACCTTC. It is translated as CASSLANTNYGYTF.

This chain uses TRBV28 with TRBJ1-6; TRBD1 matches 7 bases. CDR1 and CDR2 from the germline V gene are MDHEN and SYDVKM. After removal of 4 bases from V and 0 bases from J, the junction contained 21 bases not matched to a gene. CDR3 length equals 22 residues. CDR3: CASSSKSFPHRGKGSYNSPLHF. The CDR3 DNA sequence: TGTGCCAGCAGTTCAAAAAGTTTCCCCCACAGGGGTAAGGGCTCCTATAATTCACCCCTCCACTTT.

The CDR3: CSASRPPGRAGLAGLVEQFF. The DNA for the CDR3 is TGCAGTGCTAGTCGCCCCCCGGGACGGGCTGGACTAGCGGGACTGGTTGAGCAGTTCTTC. The rearrangement uses TRBV20-1 and TRBJ2-1; 12 bases are shared with TRBD2. The V gene's germline CDR1 is DFQATT and CDR2 SNEGSKA (reference sequence). The CDR3 spans 20 residues. The V segment lost 3 bases and the J segment 9 bases; nucleotides outside the gene matches: 24.

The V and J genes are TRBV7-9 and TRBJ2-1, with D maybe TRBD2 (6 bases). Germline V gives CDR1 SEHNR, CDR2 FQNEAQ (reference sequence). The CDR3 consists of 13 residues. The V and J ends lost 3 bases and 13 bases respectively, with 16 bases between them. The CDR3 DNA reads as TGTGCCAGCAGCTTTCTCCAACGGGACTTTCAGTTCTTC. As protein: CASSFLQRDFQFF.

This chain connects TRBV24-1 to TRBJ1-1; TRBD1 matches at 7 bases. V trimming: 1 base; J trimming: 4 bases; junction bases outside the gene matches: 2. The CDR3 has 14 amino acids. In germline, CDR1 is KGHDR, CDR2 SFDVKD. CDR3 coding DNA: TGTGCCACCAGTGATTTTACAGGGGCCACTGAAGCTTTCTTT. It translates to CATSDFTGATEAFF.

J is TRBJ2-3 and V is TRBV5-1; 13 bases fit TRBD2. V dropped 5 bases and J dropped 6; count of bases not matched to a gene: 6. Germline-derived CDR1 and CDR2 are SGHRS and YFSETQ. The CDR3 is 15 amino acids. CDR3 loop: CASRKGLAGADTQYF. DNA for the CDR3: TGCGCCAGCAGAAAAGGACTAGCGGGAGCGGATACGCAGTATTTT.

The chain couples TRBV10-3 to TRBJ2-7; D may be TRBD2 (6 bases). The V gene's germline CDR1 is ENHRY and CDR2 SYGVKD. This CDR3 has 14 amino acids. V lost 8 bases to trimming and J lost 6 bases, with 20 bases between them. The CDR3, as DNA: TGTGCCATCGGGACTCCTGAGTGGTCTGTCGAGCAGTACTTC. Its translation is CAIGTPEWSVEQYF.

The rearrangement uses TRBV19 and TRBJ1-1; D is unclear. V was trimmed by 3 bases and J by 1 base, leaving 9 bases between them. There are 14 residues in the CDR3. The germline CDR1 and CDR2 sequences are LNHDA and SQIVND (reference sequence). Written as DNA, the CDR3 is TGTGCCAGTAGTATCTTTGCGGCGAACACTGAAGCTTTCTTT. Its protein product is CASSIFAANTEAFF.

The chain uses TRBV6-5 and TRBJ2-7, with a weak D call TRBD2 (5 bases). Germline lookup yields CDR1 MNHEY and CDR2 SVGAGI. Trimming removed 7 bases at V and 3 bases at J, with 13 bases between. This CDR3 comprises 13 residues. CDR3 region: CASTSPTNYEQYF. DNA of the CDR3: TGTGCCAGCACTTCGCCGACTAACTACGAGCAGTACTTC.

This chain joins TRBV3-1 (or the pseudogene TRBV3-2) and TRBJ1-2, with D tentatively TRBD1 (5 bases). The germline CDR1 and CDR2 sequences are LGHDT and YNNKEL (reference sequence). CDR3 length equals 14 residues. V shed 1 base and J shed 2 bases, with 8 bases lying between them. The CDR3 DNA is TGTGCCAGCAGCCAAGCTCACAGGAACTATGGCTACACCTTC. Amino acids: CASSQAHRNYGYTF.

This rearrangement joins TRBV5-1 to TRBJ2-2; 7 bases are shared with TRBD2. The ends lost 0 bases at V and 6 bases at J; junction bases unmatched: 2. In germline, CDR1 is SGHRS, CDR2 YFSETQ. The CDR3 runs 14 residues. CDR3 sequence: CASSLAGLAGELFF. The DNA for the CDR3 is TGCGCCAGCAGCTTGGCCGGACTAGCCGGGGAGCTGTTTTTT.

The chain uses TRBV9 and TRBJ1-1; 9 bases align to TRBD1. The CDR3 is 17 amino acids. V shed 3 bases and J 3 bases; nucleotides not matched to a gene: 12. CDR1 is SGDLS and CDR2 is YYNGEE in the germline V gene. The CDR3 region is CASSAEDRGGRYTEAFF. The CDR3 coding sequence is TGTGCCAGCAGCGCCGAGGACAGGGGTGGGAGGTACACTGAAGCTTTCTTT.

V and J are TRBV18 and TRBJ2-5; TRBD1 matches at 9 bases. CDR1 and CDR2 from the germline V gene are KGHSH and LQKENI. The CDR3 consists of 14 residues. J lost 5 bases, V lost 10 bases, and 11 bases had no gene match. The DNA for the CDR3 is TGTGCCACCTCTTATACAGGGGGCGGCGAGACCCAGTACTTC. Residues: CATSYTGGGETQYF.

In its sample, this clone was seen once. DNA of the CDR3: TGTGCCAGCAGCTTGAGCGGACAAGAGACCCAGTACTTC. Translation gives CASSLSGQETQYF. V usage is TRBV5-4 and J usage is TRBJ2-5; D is perhaps TRBD2 (5 bases). Germline V CDR1 and CDR2: SGHNT, YYREEE (reference sequence). The V gene lost 1 base and the J gene lost 2 bases, with 6 bases spanning the gap. The CDR3 totals 13 residues.

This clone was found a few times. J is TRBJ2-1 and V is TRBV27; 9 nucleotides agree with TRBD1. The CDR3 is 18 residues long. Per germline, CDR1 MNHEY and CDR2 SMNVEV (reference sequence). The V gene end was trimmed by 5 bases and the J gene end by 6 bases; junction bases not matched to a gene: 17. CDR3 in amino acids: CASSTSRRGTGSANEQFF. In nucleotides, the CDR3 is TGTGCCAGCAGTACATCTCGCCGCGGGACAGGGTCGGCCAATGAGCAGTTCTTC.